This T cell receptor (beta chain) derives from a study of post-analysis software for immune sequencing data (dated by TCRdb to the mid-2010s). For the wider study: Recorded disease courses included relapsing-remitting, secondary progressive and progressive-relapsing multiple sclerosis, with some patients lacking subtype annotation. A subset of samples was prepared in parallel using single-end sample barcoding, then pooled and co-amplified after Illumina adapter ligation. The patient repertoires were set against around ten previously published healthy control repertoires from donors whose ages ranged from roughly 6 to 27 years.

To demonstrate the VDJtools post-analysis software, TCR beta repertoires were profiled from the peripheral blood of more than 10 young patients with multiple sclerosis. Multiple sclerosis patients were children and adolescents aged roughly 6 to 17 years. With respect to this clonotype: Its recognized antigen is unknown. Base quality data are lacking; no much larger clone is found one base away.

Library prep was done by PCR. Sequencing was performed on an Illumina HiSeq 2500. Unique molecular identifiers were incorporated into TCR beta cDNA libraries to reduce PCR and sequencing biases. Some 500,000 cDNA molecules were obtained for every 1 to 10 million input T cells, so each molecule roughly corresponded to one T cell. The patient libraries were prepared and sequenced with the same protocol used for the earlier healthy control dataset. Within a given batch, samples were prepared together, multiplexed and sequenced on the same HiSeq lane. The paper's data handling went like this. Raw barcoded reads were processed with MIGEC, and single-read molecular identifier groups were discarded before consensus assembly and CDR3 extraction. Clonotype tables were post-analysed with VDJtools, and diversity was normalized by down-sampling all datasets to the smallest sample size. In repertoire overlap clustering, CDR3 amino acid sequences, but not nucleotide sequences, were matched to correct batch-related cross-sample contamination. In TCRdb, the public reads were trimmed at Q25 with fastp and aligned with MiXCR, with productive beta chains retained. Merged by CDR3 protein, the rows form single entries marked with the most common genes and DNA. None of the V and J calls come from the authors' own analysis; TCRdb made them. Here the sample has roughly 570,000 distinct CDR3 sequences; around 36% occur a single time. Jointly, the top ten make up under 7% of the sample.

Trimming leaves V shorter by 6 bases and J shorter by 3 bases, with the junction holding 13 bases beyond the gene matches. Looking up the germline V gene yields CDR1 SGHRS and CDR2 YFSETQ. Including cysteine and phenylalanine, the CDR3 has 18 amino acids. Only the CDR3 part of the read is kept: 54 bases, read in frame from the first base. Study-wide findings and limitations: Multiple sclerosis patients had significantly lower normalized Chao1 diversity than controls, a result that suggests substantial peripheral T-cell clonal expansion. Direct clustering with F measure showed strong co-clustering of samples prepared in the same batch, prompting a batch-effect correction. Four to six TRBV segments, including TRBV5-6, TRBV5-1 and TRBV20-1, were significantly more frequent in patients than controls. The control group was slightly older than the multiple sclerosis patient group.

Recombination joined TRBV5-1 with TRBJ2-1; the junction holds 12 bases that match TRBD2. This clonotype was obtained from a girl younger than 18 with multiple sclerosis. Sequenced: blood. The DNA sequence follows: TGCGCCAGCACCATCCAACAACTAGCGGGGGGACTCTACAATGAGCAGTTCTTC. Translated, this is CASTIQQLAGGLYNEQFF.